A single sample is the source of the 3 T cell receptor beta chains below, sequenced in a study of blood T cells in healthy people across ages. A second 7 to 11 cycle PCR used barcoded and J-beta primers. TCRdb processed the 5' RACE reads anew with MiXCR; each CDR3 protein has one entry. Of hundreds of thousands of distinct CDR3 sequences listed, 22% are singletons. The sample comprised blood. All receptors come from a man between 65 and 85 years old in good health.

The chain carries TRBV3-1 and TRBJ2-5; the D gene could be TRBD1 or TRBD2 (5 bases each). The CDR3 spans 17 residues. Germline CDR1 LGHDT, CDR2 YNNKEL (reference sequence). Trimming removed 3 bases from V and 0 bases from J, with 17 bases in between. DNA of the CDR3: TGTGCCAGCAGCCACCTCCGGGACCCTGTGTACCAAGAGACCCAGTACTTC. This gives the protein CASSHLRDPVYQETQYF.

The J gene is TRBJ1-1, the V gene TRBV5-1; 9 bases fit TRBD1. Germline V lookup: CDR1 SGHRS, CDR2 YFSETQ. The J segment lost 7 bases and the V segment lost 6 bases, leaving 16 bases of the junction unmatched. This CDR3 region has 16 residues. CDR3: CASNFLPGQGPVEAFF. The CDR3 region has the DNA TGCGCCAGCAACTTTTTACCGGGACAGGGCCCTGTTGAAGCTTTCTTT.

This clonotype was recorded once. This chain joins TRBV6-4 and TRBJ2-3; 9 nucleotides agree with TRBD1. There are 15 residues in the CDR3. The V gene's germline CDR1 is MRHNA and CDR2 SNTAGT. Trimming removed 2 bases from V and 3 bases from J; junction bases left unmatched: 3. In nucleotides, the CDR3 is TGTGCCAGCAGTGACACAGGGACAGGGACAGATACGCAGTATTTT. Translated, it gives CASSDTGTGTDTQYF.